This T cell receptor beta chain was recorded in a study of blood T cell repertoires in COVID-19. Study overall: Whether acute or convalescent, the COVID-19 samples came from the United States, Italy and Spain.

Trimming cost V 1 base and J 5 bases, with 14 bases left between them. Germline assignment: CDR1 SEHNR and CDR2 FQNEAQ (reference sequence). The CDR3 runs 15 residues. Followed longitudinally, the Seattle patients had been enrolled during active infection. In the original workflow: Reference gene primer amplification yielded estimated nucleated cell counts. The protocol was immunoSEQ multiplex PCR, while the TCRdb copy is restricted to in-frame clones and leaves out a portion. V, J and clone size are those of that table, while D and trimming were read from the DNA. This sample has 150,000 to 200,000 clones, with over 80% found just once.

V is TRBV7-9 and J is TRBJ1-1; D ambiguous. This receptor was obtained from a woman in her seventies with COVID-19, enrolled during active disease. Input material: peripheral blood. The CDR3 coding sequence is TGTGCCAGCAGCTTAGTTGGTGGCGGCATGACTGAAGCTTTCTTT. Amino acids: CASSLVGGGMTEAFF.